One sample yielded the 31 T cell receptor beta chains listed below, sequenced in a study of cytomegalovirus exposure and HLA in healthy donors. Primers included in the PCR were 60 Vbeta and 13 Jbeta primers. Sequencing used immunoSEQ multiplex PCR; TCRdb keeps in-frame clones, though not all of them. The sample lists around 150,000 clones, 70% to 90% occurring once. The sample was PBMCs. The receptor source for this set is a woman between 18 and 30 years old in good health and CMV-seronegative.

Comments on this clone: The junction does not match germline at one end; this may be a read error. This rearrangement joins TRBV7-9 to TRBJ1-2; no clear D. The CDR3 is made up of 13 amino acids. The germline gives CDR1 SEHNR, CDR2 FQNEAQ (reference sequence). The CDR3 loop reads CSSSPDVANGYTF. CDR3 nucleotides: TGTTCCAGCAGCCCCGATGTGGCAAATGGCTACACCTTC.

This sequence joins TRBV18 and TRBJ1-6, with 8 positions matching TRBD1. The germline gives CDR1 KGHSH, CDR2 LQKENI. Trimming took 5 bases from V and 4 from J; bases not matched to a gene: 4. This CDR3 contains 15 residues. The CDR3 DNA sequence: TGTGCCAGCTCAGAGGACAGGGCTTATAATTCACCCCTCCACTTT. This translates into CASSEDRAYNSPLHF.

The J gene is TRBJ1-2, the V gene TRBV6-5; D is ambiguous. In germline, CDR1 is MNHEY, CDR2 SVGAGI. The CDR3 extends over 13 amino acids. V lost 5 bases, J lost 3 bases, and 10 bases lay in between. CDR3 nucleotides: TGTGCCAGCAGTGCGACTGGTTACTATGGCTACACCTTC. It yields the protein CASSATGYYGYTF.

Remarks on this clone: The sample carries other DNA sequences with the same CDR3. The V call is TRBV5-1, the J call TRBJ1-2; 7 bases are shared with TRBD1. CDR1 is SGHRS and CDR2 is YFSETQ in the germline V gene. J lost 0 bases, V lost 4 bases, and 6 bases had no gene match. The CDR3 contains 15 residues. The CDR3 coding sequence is TGCGCCAGCAGCCCTGGACAGGCCCCTAACTATGGCTACACCTTC. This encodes CASSPGQAPNYGYTF.

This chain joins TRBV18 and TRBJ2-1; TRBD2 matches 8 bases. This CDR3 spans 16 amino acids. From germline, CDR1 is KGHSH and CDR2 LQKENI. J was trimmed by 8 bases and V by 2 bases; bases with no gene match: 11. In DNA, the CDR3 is TGTGCCAGCTCACCAAACGTCGGGGGGGCTTGGTATGAGCAGTTCTTC. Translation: CASSPNVGGAWYEQFF.

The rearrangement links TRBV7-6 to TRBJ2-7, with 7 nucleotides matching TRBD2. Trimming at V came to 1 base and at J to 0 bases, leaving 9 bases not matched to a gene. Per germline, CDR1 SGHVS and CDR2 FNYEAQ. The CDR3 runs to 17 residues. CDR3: CASSLGPLAAGSYEQYF. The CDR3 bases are TGTGCCAGCAGCTTAGGTCCGCTAGCGGCCGGCTCCTACGAGCAGTACTTC.

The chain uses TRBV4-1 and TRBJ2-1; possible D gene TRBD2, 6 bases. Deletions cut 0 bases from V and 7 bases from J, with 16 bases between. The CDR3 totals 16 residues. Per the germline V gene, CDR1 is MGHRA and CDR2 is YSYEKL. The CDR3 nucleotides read TGCGCCAGCAGCCAAGACCCGGGACTCCCATTTAATGAGCAGTTCTTC. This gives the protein CASSQDPGLPFNEQFF.

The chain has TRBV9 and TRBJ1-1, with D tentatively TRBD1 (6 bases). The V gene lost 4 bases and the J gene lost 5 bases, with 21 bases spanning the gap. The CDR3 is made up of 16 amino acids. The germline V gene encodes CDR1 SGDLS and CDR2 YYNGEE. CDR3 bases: TGTGCCAGCAGCTATCATAAGGGACACCCGGGGACTGAAGCTTTCTTT. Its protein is CASSYHKGHPGTEAFF.

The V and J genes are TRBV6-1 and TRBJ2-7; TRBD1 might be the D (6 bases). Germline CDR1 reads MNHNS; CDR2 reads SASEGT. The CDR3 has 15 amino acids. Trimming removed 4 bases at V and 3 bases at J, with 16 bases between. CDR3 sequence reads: CASSARTAPNYEQYF. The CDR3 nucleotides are TGTGCCAGCAGTGCAAGGACAGCACCGAACTACGAGCAGTACTTC.

As DNA, the CDR3 is TGTGCCAGCAGACCCCCCCCGGTAGACACTGAAGCTTTCTTT. It is translated as CASRPPPVDTEAFF. The J gene is TRBJ1-1, the V gene TRBV7-9; D is undetermined. V lost 6 bases, J lost 3 bases, and 14 bases lay in between. CDR3 length: 14 amino acids. Germline assignment: CDR1 SEHNR and CDR2 FQNEAQ (reference sequence).

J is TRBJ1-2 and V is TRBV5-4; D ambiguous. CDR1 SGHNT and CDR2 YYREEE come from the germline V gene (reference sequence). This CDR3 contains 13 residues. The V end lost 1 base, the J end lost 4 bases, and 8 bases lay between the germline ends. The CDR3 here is CASSLSVAYGYTF. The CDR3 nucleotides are TGTGCCAGCAGCTTGAGCGTGGCCTATGGCTACACCTTC.

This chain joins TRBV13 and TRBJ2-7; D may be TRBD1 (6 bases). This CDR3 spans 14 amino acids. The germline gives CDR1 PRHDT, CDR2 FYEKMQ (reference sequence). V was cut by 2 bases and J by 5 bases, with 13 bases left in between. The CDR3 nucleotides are TGTGCCAGCAGCTTACGAAATAACAGGGACGAGCAGTACTTC. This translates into CASSLRNNRDEQYF.

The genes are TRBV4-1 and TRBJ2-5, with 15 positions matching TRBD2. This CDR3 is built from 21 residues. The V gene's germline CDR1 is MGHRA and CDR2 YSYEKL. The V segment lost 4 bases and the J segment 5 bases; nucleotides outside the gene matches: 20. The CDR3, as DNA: TGCGCCAGCAGCCGAAAAGGAGGACTAGCGGGGGGGCCAGAGTTTCGGGAGACCCAGTACTTC. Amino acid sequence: CASSRKGGLAGGPEFRETQYF.

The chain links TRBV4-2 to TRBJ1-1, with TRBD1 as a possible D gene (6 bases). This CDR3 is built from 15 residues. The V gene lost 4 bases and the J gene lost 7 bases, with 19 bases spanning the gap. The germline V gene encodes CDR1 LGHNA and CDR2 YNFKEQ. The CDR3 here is CASSRGEGGVLEAFF. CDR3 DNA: TGTGCCAGCAGCCGGGGGGAGGGGGGCGTACTTGAAGCTTTCTTT.

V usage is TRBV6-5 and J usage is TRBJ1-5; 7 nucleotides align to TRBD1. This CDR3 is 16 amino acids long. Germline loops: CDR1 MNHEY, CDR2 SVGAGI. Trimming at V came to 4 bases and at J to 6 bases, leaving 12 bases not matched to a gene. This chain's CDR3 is CASSSFPGQSLQPQHF. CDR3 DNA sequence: TGTGCCAGCAGTTCCTTTCCGGGACAGAGTCTTCAGCCCCAGCATTTT.

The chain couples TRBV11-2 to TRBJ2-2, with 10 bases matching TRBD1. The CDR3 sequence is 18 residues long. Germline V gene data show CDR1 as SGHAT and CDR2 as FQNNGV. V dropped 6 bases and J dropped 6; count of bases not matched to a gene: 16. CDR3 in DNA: TGTGCCAGCAGACAAAGCCGGGACAGGGGCACGGTCCCCGGGGAGCTGTTTTTT. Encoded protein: CASRQSRDRGTVPGELFF.

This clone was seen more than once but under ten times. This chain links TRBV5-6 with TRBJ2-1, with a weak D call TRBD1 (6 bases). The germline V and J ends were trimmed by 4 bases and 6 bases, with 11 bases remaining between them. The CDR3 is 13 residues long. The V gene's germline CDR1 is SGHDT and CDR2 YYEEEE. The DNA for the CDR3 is TGTGCCAGCAGCCAGGGGATCTCCAATGAGCAGTTCTTC. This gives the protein CASSQGISNEQFF.

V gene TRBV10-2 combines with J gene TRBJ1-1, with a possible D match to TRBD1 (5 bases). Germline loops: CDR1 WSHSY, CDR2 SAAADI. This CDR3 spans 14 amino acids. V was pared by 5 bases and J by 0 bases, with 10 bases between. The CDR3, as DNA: TGCGCCAGCAGTAGGGGATGGATGAACACTGAAGCTTTCTTT. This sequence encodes CASSRGWMNTEAFF.

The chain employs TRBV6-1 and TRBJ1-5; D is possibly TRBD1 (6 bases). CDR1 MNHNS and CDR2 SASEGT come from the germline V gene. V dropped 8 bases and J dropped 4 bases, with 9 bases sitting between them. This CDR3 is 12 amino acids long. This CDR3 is CASEGGNQPQHF. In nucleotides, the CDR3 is TGTGCCAGCGAAGGGGGAAATCAGCCCCAGCATTTT.

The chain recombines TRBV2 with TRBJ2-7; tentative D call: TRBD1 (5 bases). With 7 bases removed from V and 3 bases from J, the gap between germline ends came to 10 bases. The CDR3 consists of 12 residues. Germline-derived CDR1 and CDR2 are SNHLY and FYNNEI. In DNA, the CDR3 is TGTGCCAGCATAGGGGTTAACTACGAGCAGTACTTC. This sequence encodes CASIGVNYEQYF.

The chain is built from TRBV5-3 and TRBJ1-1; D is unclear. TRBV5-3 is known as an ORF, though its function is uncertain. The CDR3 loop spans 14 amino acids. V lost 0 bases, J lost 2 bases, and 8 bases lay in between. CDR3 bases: TGTGCCAGAAGCTTGGAGAGGGTTAACACTGAAGCTTTCTTT. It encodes CARSLERVNTEAFF.

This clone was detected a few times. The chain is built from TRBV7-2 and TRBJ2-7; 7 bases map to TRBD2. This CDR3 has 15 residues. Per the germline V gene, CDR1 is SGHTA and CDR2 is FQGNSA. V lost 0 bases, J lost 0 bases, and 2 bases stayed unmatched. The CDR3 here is CASSLAGGSSYEQYF. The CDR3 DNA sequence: TGTGCCAGCAGCTTAGCGGGAGGGAGCTCCTACGAGCAGTACTTC.

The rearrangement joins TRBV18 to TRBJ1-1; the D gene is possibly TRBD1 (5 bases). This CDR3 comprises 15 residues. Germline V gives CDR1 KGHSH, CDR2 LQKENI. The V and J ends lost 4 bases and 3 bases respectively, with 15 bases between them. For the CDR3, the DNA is TGTGCCAGCTCACACGGACATCACGGGTACACTGAAGCTTTCTTT. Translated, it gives CASSHGHHGYTEAFF.

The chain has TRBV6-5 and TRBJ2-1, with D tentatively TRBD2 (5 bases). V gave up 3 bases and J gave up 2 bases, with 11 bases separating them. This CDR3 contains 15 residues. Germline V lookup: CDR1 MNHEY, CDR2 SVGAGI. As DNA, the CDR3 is TGTGCCAGCAGTTATGGAGCGGTTCCCTACAATGAGCAGTTCTTC. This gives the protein CASSYGAVPYNEQFF.

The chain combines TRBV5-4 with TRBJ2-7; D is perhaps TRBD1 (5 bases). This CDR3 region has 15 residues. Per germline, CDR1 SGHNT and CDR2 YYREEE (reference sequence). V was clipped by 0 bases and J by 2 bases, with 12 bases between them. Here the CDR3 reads CASSLGSGSPYEQYF. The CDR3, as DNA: TGTGCCAGCAGCTTGGGATCAGGGTCCCCCTACGAGCAGTACTTC.

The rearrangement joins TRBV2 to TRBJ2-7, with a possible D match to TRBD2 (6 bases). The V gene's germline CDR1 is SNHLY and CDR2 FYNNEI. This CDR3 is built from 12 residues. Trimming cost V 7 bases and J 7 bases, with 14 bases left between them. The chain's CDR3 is CASIGRAGEQYF. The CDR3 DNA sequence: TGTGCCAGCATAGGCAGGGCGGGGGAGCAGTACTTC.

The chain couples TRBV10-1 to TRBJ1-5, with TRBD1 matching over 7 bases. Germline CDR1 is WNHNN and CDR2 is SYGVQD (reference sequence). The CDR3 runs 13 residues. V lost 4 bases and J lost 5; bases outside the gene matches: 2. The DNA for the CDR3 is TGCGCCAGCAGTGTAGGGGGCGATCAGCCCCAGCATTTT. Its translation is CASSVGGDQPQHF.

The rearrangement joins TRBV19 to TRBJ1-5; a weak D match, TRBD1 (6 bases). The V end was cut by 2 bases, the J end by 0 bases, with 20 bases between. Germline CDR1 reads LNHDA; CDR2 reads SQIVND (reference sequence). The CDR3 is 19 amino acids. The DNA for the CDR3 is TGTGCCAGTAGTATAAGGTGGGGGGGGGCAAGCAATAGCAATCAGCCCCAGCATTTT. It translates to CASSIRWGGASNSNQPQHF.

The CDR3 region is CASSSRGPTGELFF. CDR3 in DNA: TGTGCCAGCAGTAGTAGGGGGCCCACCGGGGAGCTGTTTTTT. The rearrangement joins TRBV5-6 to TRBJ2-2; 7 bases fit TRBD1. V shed 5 bases and J 4 bases; nucleotides not matched to a gene: 5. Per the germline V gene, CDR1 is SGHDT and CDR2 is YYEEEE. The CDR3 sequence is 14 residues long.

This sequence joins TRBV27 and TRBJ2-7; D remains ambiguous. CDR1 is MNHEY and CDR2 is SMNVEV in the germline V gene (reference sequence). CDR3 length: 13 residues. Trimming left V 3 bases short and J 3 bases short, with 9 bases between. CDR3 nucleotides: TGTGCCAGCAGTTTCTCCACGAGCTACGAGCAGTACTTC. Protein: CASSFSTSYEQYF.

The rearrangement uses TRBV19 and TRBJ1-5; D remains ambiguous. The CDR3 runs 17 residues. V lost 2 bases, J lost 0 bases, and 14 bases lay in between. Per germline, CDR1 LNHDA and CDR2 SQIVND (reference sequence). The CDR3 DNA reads TGTGCCAGTAGTATAACACCAGGCTCTTATAGCAATCAGCCCCAGCATTTT. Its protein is CASSITPGSYSNQPQHF.